The 11 T cell receptor beta chains presented below share a single source sample, sequenced in a study of T-cell memory formation after mild COVID-19. TCRdb re-called the 5' RACE reads with MiXCR, one entry per CDR3 protein. The table lists fewer than 200,000 distinct CDR3 sequences, approximately 17% of them singletons, with 3% to 4% in the top ten. Sequences were obtained from PBMCs or a T cell subset sorted from them (not recorded which). Receptors were obtained from a man between 18 and 29 years old who had mild COVID-19 (a few samples of this study predate the infection). Cell type and time point are not known.

This clonotype was detected only a few times. The genes are TRBV5-1 and TRBJ2-3; D is possibly TRBD1 (5 bases). This CDR3 is built from 15 residues. The V gene lost 0 bases and the J gene lost 5 bases, with 13 bases spanning the gap. Germline V gene data show CDR1 as SGHRS and CDR2 as YFSETQ. The CDR3 DNA reads as TGCGCCAGCAGCTTGGGACAGCCCAGACGAGATACGCAGTATTTT. Amino acids: CASSLGQPRRDTQYF.

The gene calls are TRBV2 and TRBJ1-5, with TRBD1 as a possible D gene (6 bases). Looked up from germline, CDR1 is SNHLY and CDR2 is FYNNEI. The CDR3 extends over 14 amino acids. Trimming cost V 8 bases and J 3 bases, with 14 bases left between them. DNA of the CDR3: TGTGCCAGCGGACCCGGGACACTCAATCAGCCCCAGCATTTT. Translation gives CASGPGTLNQPQHF.

This sequence joins TRBV19 and TRBJ2-5, with D tentatively TRBD2 (6 bases). The CDR3 extends over 15 amino acids. Trimming removed 3 bases from V and 4 bases from J, with 15 bases in between. Germline loops: CDR1 LNHDA, CDR2 SQIVND (reference sequence). This CDR3 is CASSIQARGSETQYF. CDR3 nucleotides: TGTGCCAGTAGTATTCAGGCCCGGGGGTCAGAGACCCAGTACTTC.

The chain employs TRBV2 and TRBJ1-4; tentative D call: TRBD1 (6 bases). Trimming shortened V by 4 bases and J by 3 bases, and 12 bases separated the two germline ends. From germline, CDR1 is SNHLY and CDR2 FYNNEI. This CDR3 comprises 15 residues. In nucleotides, the CDR3 is TGTGCCAGCAGTGTCGGCAGGGGAGCTAATGAAAAACTGTTTTTT. It encodes CASSVGRGANEKLFF.

A remark on this clonotype: This is likely a read error, given that the CDR3 carries no conserved phenylalanine or tryptophan at its end. It is unclear where the CDR3 begins or ends on the DNA, so no DNA is shown, and the CDR3 is as TCRdb lists it. J is TRBJ2-1 and V is TRBV6-5; the table assigns TRBD2, which was not confirmed against the DNA. Termini included, the CDR3 measures 14 amino acids. The germline V gene encodes CDR1 MNHEY and CDR2 SVGAGI. This chain's CDR3 is CASSYSKFGGPRVL.

This clonotype was observed a handful of times. This chain uses TRBV7-2 with TRBJ1-5; D unclear. The CDR3 loop spans 13 amino acids. Trimming took 3 bases from V and 11 from J, leaving 14 bases between them. From germline, CDR1 is SGHTA and CDR2 FQGNSA. CDR3: CASSLGDHLAQHF. CDR3 coding DNA: TGTGCCAGCAGCTTGGGAGATCATTTGGCCCAGCATTTT.

The chain links TRBV2 to TRBJ1-1; D gene unclear. The germline V gene has CDR1 SNHLY and CDR2 FYNNEI. V dropped 3 bases and J dropped 1 base, with 6 bases sitting between them. CDR3 length: 13 residues. The DNA for the CDR3 is TGTGCCAGCAGTGACAACGGGAACACTGAAGCTTTCTTT. It is translated as CASSDNGNTEAFF.

This clonotype turned up a few times. The CDR3 nucleotides are TGTGCCAGCAGTTCAAATGTCGTAGGTCACTATGGCTACACCTTC. It translates to CASSSNVVGHYGYTF. The chain carries TRBV6-6 and TRBJ1-2; D gene ambiguous. Germline CDR1 MNHNY, CDR2 SVGAGI (reference sequence). V was cut by 4 bases and J by 3 bases, with 15 bases left in between. CDR3 length: 15 amino acids.

This clonotype was observed a few times. The J gene is TRBJ1-6, the V gene TRBV20-1, with 9 bases lining up with TRBD1. The CDR3 has 14 residues. Germline V CDR1 and CDR2: DFQATT, SNEGSKA (reference sequence). V shed 4 bases and J 7 bases; nucleotides not matched to a gene: 5. CDR3 loop: CSATRDRENSPLHF. The CDR3, as DNA: TGCAGTGCTACCCGGGACAGGGAAAATTCACCCCTCCACTTT.

The chain couples TRBV4-3 to TRBJ2-2, with unresolved D. The CDR3 totals 13 residues. V lost 4 bases, J lost 2 bases, and 5 bases lay in between. The germline CDR1 and CDR2 sequences are LGHNA and YSLEER. CDR3 loop: CASSPTNTGELFF. In nucleotides, the CDR3 is TGCGCCAGCAGCCCTACTAACACCGGGGAGCTGTTTTTT.

This clonotype turned up a few times. The chain has TRBV6-5 and TRBJ1-5; 7 nucleotides align to TRBD1. V shed 6 bases, J shed 7 bases, and the junction held 9 bases outside the gene matches. Germline CDR1 reads MNHEY; CDR2 reads SVGAGI. This CDR3 spans 14 amino acids. The CDR3 nucleotides read TGTGCCAGCAGCTCGACAGGGAACGAACAGCCCCAGCATTTT. The encoded protein is CASSSTGNEQPQHF.